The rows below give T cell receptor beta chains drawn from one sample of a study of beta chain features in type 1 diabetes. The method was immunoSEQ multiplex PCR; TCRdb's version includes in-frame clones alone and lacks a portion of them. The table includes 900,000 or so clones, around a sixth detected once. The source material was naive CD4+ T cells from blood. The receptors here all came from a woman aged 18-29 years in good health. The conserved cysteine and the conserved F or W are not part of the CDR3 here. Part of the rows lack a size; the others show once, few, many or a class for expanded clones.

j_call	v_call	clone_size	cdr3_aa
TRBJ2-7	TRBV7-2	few	ASSASSGRAYEQY
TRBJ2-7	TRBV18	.	ASSPGLAGNNEQY
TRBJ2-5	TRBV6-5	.	ASSHGTAQETQY
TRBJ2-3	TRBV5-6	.	ASSSGQNTQY
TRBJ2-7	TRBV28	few	ASSLYRLAGAPPQEQY
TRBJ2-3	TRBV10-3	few	AIRNTALGTDTQY
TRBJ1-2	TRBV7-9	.	ASSLAGGGGHGYT
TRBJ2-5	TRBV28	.	ASSFDPKGRKETQY
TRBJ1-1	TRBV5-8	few	ASRTNRGPFMNTEAF
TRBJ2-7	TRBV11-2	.	ASSLVREQY
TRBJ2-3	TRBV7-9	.	ASSPTIAQRDWVTQY
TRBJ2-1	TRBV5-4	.	ASSPEIAGFTYNEQF
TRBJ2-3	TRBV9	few	ASSVAGGNADTQY
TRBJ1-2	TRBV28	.	ASNLYRGEDYGYT
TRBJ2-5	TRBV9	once	ASSSNTGEETQY
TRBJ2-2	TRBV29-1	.	SVRTRTGDTGELF
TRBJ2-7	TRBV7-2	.	ASSDMTNGDYEQY
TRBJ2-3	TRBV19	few	ASRTPGVADTQY
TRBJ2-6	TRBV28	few	ASSTGALGANVLT
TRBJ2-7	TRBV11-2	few	ASSLDPNRRGYEQY
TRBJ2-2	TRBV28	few	ASTNFRSGELF
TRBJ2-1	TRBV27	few	ASSLLAGVYNEQF
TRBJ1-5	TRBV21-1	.	ASRSGIGGQPQH
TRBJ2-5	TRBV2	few	ASNPTSGVQETQY
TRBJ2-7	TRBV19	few	ASSMSGGGEQY
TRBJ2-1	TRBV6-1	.	ASRELAGGPSRGEQF
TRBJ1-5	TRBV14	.	ASSQGPHQPQH
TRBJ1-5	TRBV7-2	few	ASSAGAANQPQH
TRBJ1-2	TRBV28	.	ASSLSRVRNYGYT
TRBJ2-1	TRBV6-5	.	ASSFRELGDYNEQF
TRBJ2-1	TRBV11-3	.	ASSLTSGRGNEQF
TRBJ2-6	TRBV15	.	ATSLRRGLGANVLT
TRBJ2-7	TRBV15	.	ATSRGDSRSTYEQY
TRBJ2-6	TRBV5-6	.	ASSLVGSGANVLT
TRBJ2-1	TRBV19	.	ASSIARGVFNEQF
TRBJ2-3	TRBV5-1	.	ASSLFTSADTQY
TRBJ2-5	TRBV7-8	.	ASRRGYQETQY
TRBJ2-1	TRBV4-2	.	ASSQKRGSEGGPYNEQF
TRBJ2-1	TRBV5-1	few	ASSLLAGGTSYNEQF
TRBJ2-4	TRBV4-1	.	ASSQAGLAGDIQY
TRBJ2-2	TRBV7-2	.	ASSPRQRTGELF
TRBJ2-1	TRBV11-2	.	ASSLTGSTYNEQF
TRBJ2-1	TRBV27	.	AIGSTRLNEQF
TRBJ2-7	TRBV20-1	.	SARGLGEQY
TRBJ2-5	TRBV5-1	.	ASKKGRTQETQY
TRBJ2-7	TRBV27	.	ASSTRQGNSYEQY
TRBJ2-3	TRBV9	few	ASSVRGLPFTDTQY
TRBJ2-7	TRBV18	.	ASSPGGGTPHEYEQY
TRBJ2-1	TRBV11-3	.	ASSLGGPAGEQF
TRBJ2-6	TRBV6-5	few	ASSRDRVGANVLT